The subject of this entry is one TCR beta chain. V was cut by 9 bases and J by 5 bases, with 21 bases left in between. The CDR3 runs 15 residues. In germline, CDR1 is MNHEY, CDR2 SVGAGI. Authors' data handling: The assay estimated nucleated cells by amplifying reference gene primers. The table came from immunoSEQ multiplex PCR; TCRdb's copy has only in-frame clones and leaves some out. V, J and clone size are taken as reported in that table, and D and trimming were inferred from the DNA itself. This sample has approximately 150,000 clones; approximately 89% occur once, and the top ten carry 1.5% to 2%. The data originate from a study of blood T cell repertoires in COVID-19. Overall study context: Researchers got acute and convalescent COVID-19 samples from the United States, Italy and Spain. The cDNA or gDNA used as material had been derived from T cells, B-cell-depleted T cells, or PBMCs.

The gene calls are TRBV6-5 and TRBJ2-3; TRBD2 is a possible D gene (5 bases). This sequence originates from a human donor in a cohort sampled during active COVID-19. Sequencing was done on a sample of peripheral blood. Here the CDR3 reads CASFSWGDGIDTQYF. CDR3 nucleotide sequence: TGTGCCAGTTTCTCATGGGGAGACGGGATAGATACGCAGTATTTT.